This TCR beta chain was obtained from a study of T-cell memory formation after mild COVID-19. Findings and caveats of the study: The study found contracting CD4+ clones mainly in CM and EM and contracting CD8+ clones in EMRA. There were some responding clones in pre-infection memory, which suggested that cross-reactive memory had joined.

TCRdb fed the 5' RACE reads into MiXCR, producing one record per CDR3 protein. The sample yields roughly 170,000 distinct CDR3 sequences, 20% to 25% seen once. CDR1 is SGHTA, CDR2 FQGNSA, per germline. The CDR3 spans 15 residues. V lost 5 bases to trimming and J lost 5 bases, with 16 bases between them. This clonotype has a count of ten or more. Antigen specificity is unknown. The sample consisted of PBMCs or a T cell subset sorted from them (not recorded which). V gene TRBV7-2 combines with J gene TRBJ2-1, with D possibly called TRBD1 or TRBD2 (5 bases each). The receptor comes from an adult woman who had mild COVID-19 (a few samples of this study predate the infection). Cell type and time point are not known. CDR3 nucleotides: TGTGCCAGCAGCCCCCAGCTCCGAGGGGACAATGAGCAGTTCTTC. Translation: CASSPQLRGDNEQFF.